Shown below are 10 T cell receptor beta chains from a single sample sequenced in a study of OX40 agonist ivuxolimab in advanced cancers. Method: immunoSEQ multiplex PCR; TCRdb's copy keeps in-frame clones and lacks some. Of 55,000 to 80,000 clones in the sample, around 81% were seen once. The sequenced sample was CD4+ or CD8+ T cells sorted from blood, obtained in a trial of the OX40 agonist ivuxolimab. All receptors derive from an adult with an advanced solid tumor such as melanoma, head and neck, liver or kidney cancer.

This chain uses TRBV7-9 with TRBJ1-1; maybe TRBD1 (6 bases). CDR1 and CDR2 (germline): SEHNR, FQNEAQ (reference sequence). Between the trimmed V and J ends, which lost 8 bases and 5 bases, there was a span of 18 bases. The CDR3 is 14 amino acids. CDR3 bases: TGTGCCAGCGGGGGGCACAGGGTGAGAACTGAAGCTTTCTTT. Amino acids: CASGGHRVRTEAFF.

The chain has TRBV10-3 and TRBJ1-5; a weak D match, TRBD1 (5 bases). CDR3 length equals 15 residues. Trimming stripped 0 bases from V and 15 bases from J, with 21 bases between. Germline values: CDR1 ENHRY, CDR2 SYGVKD. The CDR3 nucleotides are TGTGCCATCAGTGAGTCTGGAGGATCGGGGGGTGTAAGGCATTTT. It encodes CAISESGGSGGVRHF.

The rearrangement joins TRBV5-6 to TRBJ2-3; no clear D. CDR1 SGHDT and CDR2 YYEEEE come from the germline V gene. The CDR3 runs 13 residues. The V end was cut by 2 bases, the J end by 4 bases, with 8 bases between. The CDR3 reads CASSFGGSDTQYF. The DNA for the CDR3 is TGTGCCAGCAGCTTCGGCGGATCAGATACGCAGTATTTT.

In DNA form, the CDR3 reads TGTGCCAGCAGTTACGGGGCGGGGGGGTCCTACAATGAGCAGTTCTTC. Translation: CASSYGAGGSYNEQFF. The J gene is TRBJ2-1, the V gene TRBV6-5, with TRBD2 matching 9 bases. The CDR3 is 16 amino acids. Trimming at V came to 2 bases and at J to 1 base, leaving 3 bases not matched to a gene. The V gene's germline CDR1 is MNHEY and CDR2 SVGAGI.

This sequence joins TRBV19 and TRBJ2-1; D is possibly TRBD2 (6 bases). The CDR3 runs 15 residues. Germline-derived CDR1 and CDR2 are LNHDA and SQIVND (reference sequence). V lost 3 bases, J lost 8 bases, and 17 bases lay in between. This CDR3 reads CASSIGGGRKDEQFF. The CDR3 coding sequence is TGTGCCAGTAGTATCGGTGGAGGGAGGAAGGATGAGCAGTTCTTC.

The chain employs TRBV5-4 and TRBJ2-7; 8 nucleotides match TRBD2. V shed 0 bases, J shed 0 bases, and the junction held 2 bases outside the gene matches. Germline V gives CDR1 SGHNT, CDR2 YYREEE (reference sequence). CDR3 length: 15 residues. CDR3 in amino acids: CASSLVAGISYEQYF. CDR3 sequence (DNA): TGTGCCAGCAGCTTGGTAGCGGGAATCTCCTACGAGCAGTACTTC. Drawing the rest from reference TRBV5-4 and TRBJ2-7, the complete variable domain is ETGVTQSPTHLIKTRGQQVTLRCSSQSGHNTVSWYQQALGQGPQFIFQYYREEENGRGNFPPRFSGLQFPNYSSELNVNALELDDSALYLCASSLVAGISYEQYFGPGTRLTVT.

V and J are TRBV27 and TRBJ1-3; D is unclear. The CDR3 runs 15 residues. The germline V and J ends were trimmed by 3 bases and 4 bases, with 13 bases remaining between them. Looked up from germline, CDR1 is MNHEY and CDR2 is SMNVEV (reference sequence). CDR3 amino acids: CASSFGPWAGNTIYF. The CDR3 DNA sequence: TGTGCCAGCAGTTTCGGCCCGTGGGCAGGAAACACCATATATTTT.

CDR3 coding DNA: TGTGCCAGTAGCCGGGCGGGAGGGGCGAACACTGAAGCTTTCTTT. The encoded protein is CASSRAGGANTEAFF. The J gene is TRBJ1-1, the V gene TRBV19; tentatively, D is TRBD1 (5 bases). CDR1 and CDR2 from the germline V gene are LNHDA and SQIVND (reference sequence). The CDR3 loop spans 15 amino acids. V lost 6 bases, J lost 1 base, and 15 bases lay in between.

The CDR3 nucleotides read TGTGCCATCAGTGATTCCGGGACTAGCGGTTACGAGCAGTACTTC. Amino acid sequence: CAISDSGTSGYEQYF. This chain joins TRBV10-3 and TRBJ2-7; TRBD2 matches 11 bases. V shed 3 bases, J shed 4 bases, and the junction held 5 bases outside the gene matches. CDR3 size: 15 residues. From germline, CDR1 is ENHRY and CDR2 SYGVKD.

This clone has a handful of counts. V and J are TRBV19 and TRBJ2-7; TRBD2 agrees at 7 bases. Germline V gene sequence: CDR1 LNHDA, CDR2 SQIVND (reference sequence). V dropped 3 bases and J dropped 3; count of bases not matched to a gene: 14. The CDR3 loop spans 17 amino acids. Here the CDR3 reads CASSISPSERGRYEQYF. DNA of the CDR3: TGTGCCAGTAGTATTAGCCCGTCGGAGCGGGGACGCTACGAGCAGTACTTC.